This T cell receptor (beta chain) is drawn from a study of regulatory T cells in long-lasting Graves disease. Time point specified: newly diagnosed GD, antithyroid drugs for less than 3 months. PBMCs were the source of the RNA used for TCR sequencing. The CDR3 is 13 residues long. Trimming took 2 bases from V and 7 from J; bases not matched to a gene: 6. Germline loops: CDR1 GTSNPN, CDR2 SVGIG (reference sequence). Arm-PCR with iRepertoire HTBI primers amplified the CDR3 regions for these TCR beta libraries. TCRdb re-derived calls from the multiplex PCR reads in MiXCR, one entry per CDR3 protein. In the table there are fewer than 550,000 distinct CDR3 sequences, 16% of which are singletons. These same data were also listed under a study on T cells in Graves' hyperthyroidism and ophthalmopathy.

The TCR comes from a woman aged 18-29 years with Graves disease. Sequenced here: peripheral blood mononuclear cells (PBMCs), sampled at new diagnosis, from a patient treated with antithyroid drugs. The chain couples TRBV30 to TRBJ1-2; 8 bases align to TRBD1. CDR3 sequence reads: CAWSPTGVAGYTF. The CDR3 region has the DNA TGTGCCTGGAGTCCGACAGGGGTGGCTGGCTACACCTTC.